Described below is a single T cell receptor (beta chain) sequence and its context. As processed by the authors: Reference gene primer amplification yielded estimated nucleated cell counts. Profiling relied on immunoSEQ multiplex PCR, and the TCRdb table lists in-frame clones only, not all of them. V and J calls and clone size are those listed in that table; D and trimming were worked out from the DNA. The sample consists of fewer than 50,000 clones, about 80% of them appearing once. Trimming left V 5 bases short and J 3 bases short, with 13 bases between. This CDR3 is built from 15 residues. In germline, CDR1 is MGHRA, CDR2 YSYEKL. These data come from a study of blood T cell repertoires in COVID-19. Study information: T cells, B-cell-depleted T cells, or PBMCs supplied cDNA or gDNA.

Sequencing was performed on peripheral blood. The source of this sequence is a man in his 70s with acute or convalescent COVID-19. The chain uses TRBV4-1 and TRBJ2-2, with a weak D call TRBD1 (6 bases). The CDR3 DNA reads as TGCGCCAGCAGCACCAGGGGTTGGGACACCGGGGAGCTGTTTTTT. Residues: CASSTRGWDTGELFF.